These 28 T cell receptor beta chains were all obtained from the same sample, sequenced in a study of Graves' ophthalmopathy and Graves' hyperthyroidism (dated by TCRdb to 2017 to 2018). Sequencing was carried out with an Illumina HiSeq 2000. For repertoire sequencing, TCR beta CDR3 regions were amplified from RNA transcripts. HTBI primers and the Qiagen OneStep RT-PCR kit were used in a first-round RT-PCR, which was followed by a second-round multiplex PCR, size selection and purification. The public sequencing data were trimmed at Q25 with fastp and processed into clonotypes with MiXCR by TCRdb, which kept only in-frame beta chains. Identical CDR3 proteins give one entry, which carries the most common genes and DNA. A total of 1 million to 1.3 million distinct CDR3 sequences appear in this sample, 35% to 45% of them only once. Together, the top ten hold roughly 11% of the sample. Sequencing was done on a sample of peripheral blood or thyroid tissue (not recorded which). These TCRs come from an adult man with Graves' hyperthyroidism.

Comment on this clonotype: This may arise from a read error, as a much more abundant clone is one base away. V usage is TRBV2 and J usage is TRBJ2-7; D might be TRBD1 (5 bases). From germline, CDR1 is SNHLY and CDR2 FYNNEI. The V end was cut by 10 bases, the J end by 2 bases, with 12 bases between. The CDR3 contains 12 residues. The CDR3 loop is CAIGDRTYEQYF. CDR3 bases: TGTGCCATCGGAGACAGAACCTACGAGCAGTACTTC.

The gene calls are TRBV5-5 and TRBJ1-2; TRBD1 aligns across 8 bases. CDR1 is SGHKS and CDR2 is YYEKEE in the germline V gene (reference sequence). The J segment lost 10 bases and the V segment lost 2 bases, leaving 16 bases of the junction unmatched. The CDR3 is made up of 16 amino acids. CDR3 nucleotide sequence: TGTGCCAGCAGCTTAATAACACAGGGCGCAGGGGGCGACTACACCTTC. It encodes CASSLITQGAGGDYTF.

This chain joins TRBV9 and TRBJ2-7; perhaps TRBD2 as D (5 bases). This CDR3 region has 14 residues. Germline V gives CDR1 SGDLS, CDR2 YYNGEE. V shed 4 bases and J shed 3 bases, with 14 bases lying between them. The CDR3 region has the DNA TGTGCCAGCAGCCCCAGCGGACGACTCTACGAGCAGTACTTC. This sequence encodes CASSPSGRLYEQYF.

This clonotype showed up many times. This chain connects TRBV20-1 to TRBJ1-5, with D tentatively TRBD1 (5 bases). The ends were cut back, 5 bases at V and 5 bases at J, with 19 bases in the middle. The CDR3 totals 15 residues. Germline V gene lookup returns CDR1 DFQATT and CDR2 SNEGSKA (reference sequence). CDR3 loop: CSARPQSGGDQPQHF. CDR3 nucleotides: TGCAGTGCTCGTCCCCAGAGCGGGGGGGATCAGCCCCAGCATTTT.

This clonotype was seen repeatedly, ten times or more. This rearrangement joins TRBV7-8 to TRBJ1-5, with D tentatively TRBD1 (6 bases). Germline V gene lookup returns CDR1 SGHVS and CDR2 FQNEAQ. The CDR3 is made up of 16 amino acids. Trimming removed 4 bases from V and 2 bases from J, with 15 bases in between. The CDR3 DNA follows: TGTGCCAGCAGCTCCACAGGGAATCGTGGCAATCAGCCCCAGCATTTT. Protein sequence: CASSSTGNRGNQPQHF.

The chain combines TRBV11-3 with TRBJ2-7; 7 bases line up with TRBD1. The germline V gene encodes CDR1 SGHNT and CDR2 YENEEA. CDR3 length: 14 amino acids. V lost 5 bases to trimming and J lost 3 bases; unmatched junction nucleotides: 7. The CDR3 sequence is CASSLTGNGYEQYF. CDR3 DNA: TGTGCCAGCAGCCTGACAGGGAATGGCTACGAGCAGTACTTC.

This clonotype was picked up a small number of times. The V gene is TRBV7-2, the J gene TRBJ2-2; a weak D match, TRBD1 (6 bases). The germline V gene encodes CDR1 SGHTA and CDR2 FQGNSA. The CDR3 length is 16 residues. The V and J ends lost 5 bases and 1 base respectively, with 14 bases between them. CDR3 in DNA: TGTGCCAGCAGCCGCAACAGGGTAGAGAACACCGGGGAGCTGTTTTTT. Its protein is CASSRNRVENTGELFF.

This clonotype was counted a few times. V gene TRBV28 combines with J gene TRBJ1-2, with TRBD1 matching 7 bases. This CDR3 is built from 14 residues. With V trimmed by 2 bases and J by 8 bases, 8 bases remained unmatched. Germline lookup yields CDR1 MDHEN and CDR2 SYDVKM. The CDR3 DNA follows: TGTGCCAGCAGTTTAGGGACAGTCAGAGGCGGCTACACCTTC. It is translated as CASSLGTVRGGYTF.

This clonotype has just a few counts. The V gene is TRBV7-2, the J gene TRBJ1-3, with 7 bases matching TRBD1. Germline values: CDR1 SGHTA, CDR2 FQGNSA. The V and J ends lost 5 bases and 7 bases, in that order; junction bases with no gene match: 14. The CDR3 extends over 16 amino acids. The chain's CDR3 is CASSQEETGSANTIYF. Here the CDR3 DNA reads TGTGCCAGCAGCCAAGAGGAGACAGGGTCTGCCAACACCATATATTTT.

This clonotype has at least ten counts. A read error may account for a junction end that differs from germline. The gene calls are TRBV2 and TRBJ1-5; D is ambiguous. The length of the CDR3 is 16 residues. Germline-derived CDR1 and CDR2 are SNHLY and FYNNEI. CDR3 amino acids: CASTETSGRNNQPQHF. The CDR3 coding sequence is TGTGCCAGCACTGAAACAAGTGGCCGGAACAATCAGCCCCAGCATTTT.

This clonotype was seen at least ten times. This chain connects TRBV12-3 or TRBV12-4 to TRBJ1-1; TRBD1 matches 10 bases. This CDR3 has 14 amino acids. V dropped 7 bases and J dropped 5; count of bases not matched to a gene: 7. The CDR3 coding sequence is TGTGCCAGCACCCGGACAGGGGGTTGGACTGAAGCTTTCTTT. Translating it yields CASTRTGGWTEAFF.

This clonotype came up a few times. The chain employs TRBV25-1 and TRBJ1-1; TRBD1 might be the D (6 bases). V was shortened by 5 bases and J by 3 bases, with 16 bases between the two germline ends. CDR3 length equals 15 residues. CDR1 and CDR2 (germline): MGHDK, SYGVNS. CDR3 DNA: TGTGCCAGCAGTTCCCCCAGGGGTGGAGACACTGAAGCTTTCTTT. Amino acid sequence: CASSSPRGGDTEAFF. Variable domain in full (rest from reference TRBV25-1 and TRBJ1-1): EADIYQTPRYLVIGTGKKITLECSQTMGHDKMYWYQQDPGMELHLIHYSYGVNSTEKGDLSSESTVSRIRTEHFPLTLESARPSHTSQYLCASSSPRGGDTEAFFGQGTRLTVV.

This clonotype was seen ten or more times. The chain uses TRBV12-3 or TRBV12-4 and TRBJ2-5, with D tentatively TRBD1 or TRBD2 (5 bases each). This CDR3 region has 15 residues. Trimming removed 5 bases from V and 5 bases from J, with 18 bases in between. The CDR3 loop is CASSPARAWGETQYF. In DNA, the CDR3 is TGTGCCAGCAGTCCTGCGAGGGCTTGGGGGGAGACCCAGTACTTC.

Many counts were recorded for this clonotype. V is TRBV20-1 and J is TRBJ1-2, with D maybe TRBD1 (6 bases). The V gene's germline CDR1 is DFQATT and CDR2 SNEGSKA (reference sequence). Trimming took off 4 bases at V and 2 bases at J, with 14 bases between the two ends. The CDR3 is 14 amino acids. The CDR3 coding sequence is TGCAGTGCTACACCGACAGGAGGGAACTATGGCTACACCTTC. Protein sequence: CSATPTGGNYGYTF.

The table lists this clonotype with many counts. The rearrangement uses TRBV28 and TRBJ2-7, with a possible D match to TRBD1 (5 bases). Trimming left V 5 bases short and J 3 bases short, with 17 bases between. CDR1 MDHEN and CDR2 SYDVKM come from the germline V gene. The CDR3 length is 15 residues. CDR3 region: CASSAASTQGYEQYF. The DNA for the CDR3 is TGTGCCAGCAGTGCCGCATCGACGCAGGGCTACGAGCAGTACTTC.

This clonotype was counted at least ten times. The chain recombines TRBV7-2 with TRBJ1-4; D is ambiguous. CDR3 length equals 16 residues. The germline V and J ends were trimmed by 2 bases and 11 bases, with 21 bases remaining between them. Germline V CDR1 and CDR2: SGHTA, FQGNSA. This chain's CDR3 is CASSLNQGPTMKKLFF. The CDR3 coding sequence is TGTGCCAGCAGCTTAAATCAAGGACCGACTATGAAGAAACTGTTTTTT.

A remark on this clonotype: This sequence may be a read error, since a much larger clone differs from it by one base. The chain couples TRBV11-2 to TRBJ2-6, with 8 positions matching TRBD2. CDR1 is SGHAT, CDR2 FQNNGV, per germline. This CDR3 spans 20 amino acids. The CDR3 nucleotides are TGTGCCAGCAGCTTAGTGCTAGCGGGCAGCGCAAACTCTGGGTCCAACGTCCTGACTTTC. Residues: CASSLVLAGSANSGSNVLTF. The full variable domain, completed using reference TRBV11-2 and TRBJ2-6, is EAGVAQSPRYKIIEKRQSVAFWCNPISGHATLYWYQQILGQGPKLLIQFQNNGVVDDSQLPKDRFSAERLKGVDSTLKIQPAKLEDSAVYLCASSLVLAGSANSGSNVLTFGAGSRLTVL.

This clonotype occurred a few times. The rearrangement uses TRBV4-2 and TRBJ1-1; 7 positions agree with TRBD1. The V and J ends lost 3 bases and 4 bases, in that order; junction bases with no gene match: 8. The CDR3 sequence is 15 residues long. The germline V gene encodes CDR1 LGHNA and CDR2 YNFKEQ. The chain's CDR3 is CASSHPTGRGTEAFF. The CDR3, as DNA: TGTGCCAGCAGCCACCCGACAGGGAGGGGCACTGAAGCTTTCTTT.

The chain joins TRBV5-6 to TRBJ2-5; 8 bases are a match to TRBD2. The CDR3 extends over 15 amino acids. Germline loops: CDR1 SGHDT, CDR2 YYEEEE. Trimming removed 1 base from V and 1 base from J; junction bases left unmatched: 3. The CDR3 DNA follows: TGTGCCAGCAGCTTGAAACGGGGGGGCCAAGAGACCCAGTACTTC. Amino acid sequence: CASSLKRGGQETQYF.

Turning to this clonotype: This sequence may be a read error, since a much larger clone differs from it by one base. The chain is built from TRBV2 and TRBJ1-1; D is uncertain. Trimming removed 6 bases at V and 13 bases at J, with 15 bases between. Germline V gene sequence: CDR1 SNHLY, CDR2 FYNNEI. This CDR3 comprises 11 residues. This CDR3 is CASSAGRFLFF. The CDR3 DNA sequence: TGTGCCAGCAGCGCCGGGCGTTTTCTTTTCTTT.

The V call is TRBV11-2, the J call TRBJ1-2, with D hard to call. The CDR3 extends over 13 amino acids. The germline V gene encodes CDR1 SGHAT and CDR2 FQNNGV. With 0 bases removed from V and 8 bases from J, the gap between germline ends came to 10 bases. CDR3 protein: CASSLDRPGGYTF. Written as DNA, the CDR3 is TGTGCCAGCAGCTTAGATAGGCCAGGCGGCTACACCTTC.

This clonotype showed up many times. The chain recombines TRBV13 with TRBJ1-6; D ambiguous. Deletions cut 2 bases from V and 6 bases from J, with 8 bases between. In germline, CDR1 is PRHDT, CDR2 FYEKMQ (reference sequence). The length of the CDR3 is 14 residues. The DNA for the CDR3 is TGTGCCAGCAGCTTACCCACGCCTAATTCACCCCTCCACTTT. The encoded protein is CASSLPTPNSPLHF.

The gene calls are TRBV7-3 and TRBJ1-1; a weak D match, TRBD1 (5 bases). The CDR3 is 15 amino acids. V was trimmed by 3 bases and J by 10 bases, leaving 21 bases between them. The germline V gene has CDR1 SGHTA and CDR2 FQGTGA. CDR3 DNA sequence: TGTGCCAGCAGCTTGGGGACGCGAGGGAGTATCGGAGCTTTCTTT. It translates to CASSLGTRGSIGAFF.

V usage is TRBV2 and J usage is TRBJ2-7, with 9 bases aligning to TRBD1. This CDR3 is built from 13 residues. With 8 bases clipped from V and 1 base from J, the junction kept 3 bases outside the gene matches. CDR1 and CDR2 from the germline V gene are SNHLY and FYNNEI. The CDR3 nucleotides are TGTGCCAGCGTCGGGACAGGGTCCTACGAGCAGTACTTC. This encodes CASVGTGSYEQYF. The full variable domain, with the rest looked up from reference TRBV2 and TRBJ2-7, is EPEVTQTPSHQVTQMGQEVILRCVPISNHLYFYWYRQILGQKVEFLVSFYNNEISEKSEIFDDQFSVERPDGSNFTLKIRSTKLEDSAMYFCASVGTGSYEQYFGPGTRLTVT.

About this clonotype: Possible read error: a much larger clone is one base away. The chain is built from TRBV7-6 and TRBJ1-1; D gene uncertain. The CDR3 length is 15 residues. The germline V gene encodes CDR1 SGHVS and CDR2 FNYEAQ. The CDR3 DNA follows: TGTGTCAGCAGCCCCCCCGACGGCCTGAACACTGAAGCTTTCTTT. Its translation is CVSSPPDGLNTEAFF.

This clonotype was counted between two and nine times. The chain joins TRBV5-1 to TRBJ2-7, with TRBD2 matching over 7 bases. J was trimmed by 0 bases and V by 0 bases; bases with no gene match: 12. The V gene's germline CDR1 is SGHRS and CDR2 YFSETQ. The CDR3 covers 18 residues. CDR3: CASSLAGPGGVSSYEQYF. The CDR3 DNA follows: TGCGCCAGCAGCTTGGCCGGACCGGGGGGAGTCAGCTCCTACGAGCAGTACTTC.

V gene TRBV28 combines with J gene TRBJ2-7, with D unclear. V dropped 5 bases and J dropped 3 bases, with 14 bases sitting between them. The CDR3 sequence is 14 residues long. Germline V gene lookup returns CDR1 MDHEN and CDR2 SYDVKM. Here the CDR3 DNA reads TGTGCCAGCAGTCCAGCCGATCGGAGCTACGAGCAGTACTTC. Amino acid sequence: CASSPADRSYEQYF.

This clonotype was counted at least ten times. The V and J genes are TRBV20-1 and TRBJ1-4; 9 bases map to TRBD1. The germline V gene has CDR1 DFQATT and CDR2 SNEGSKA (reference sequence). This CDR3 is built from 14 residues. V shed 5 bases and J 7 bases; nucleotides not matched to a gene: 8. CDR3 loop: CSARKQGATEKLFF. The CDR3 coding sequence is TGCAGTGCTCGAAAACAGGGGGCGACTGAAAAACTGTTTTTT.